Sequencing of this TCR beta chain was carried out in a study of blood T cell repertoires in COVID-19 (dated by TCRdb to 2018 to 2020). Describing the broader study: Samples covering the acute and convalescent phases of COVID-19 were provided by collaborators in the United States, Italy and Spain. The material from the prospective study consisted of cDNA or gDNA derived from T cells, B-cell-depleted T cells, or PBMCs. Subjects who had been exposed to COVID-19, were actively infected with it, or had recovered from it provided the deeply sampled blood TCRbeta repertoires that made up the dataset. The repertoires were released in a freely available public database intended as a resource for research on the immune response to SARS-CoV-2. Samples were obtained from the ongoing ImmuneRACE study (first 160 participants) and from some 1,300 subjects provided by 6 global collaborators. A de-identified subject ID, COVID-19 status, age in years and sex were almost always included in the sample metadata. Where available, HLA class I and class II types were obtained from metadata supplied by the sample provider rather than from assay-based typing. The paper as a whole reports these results and caveats: The quantity of clinical and demographic metadata differed by source and by participant and was supplied without curation.

TCRbeta CDR3 regions were amplified from genomic DNA using the immunoSEQ Assay, a bias-controlled multiplex PCR. The authors processed their data as follows. Within the assay, amplification of reference gene primers was used to estimate how many nucleated cells each sample contained. To quantify the absolute abundance of each unique TCRbeta CDR3 rearrangement, sequence reads were collapsed and filtered. For each sample, productive Simpson clonality was calculated by taking the square root of Simpson's diversity index across productive rearrangements. TCRdb holds this immuneACCESS table with in-frame rearrangements only. Some clones are missing; in checked studies, unresolved V genes explain under half, and the rest has no known cause. The DNA was the basis for D and trimming; V, J and clone size are from that table. This sample has about 350,000 clones in its table, and about 88% of those were observed once. The ten largest clonotypes hold more than 0.8% of the sample.

CDR1 and CDR2 were assigned from the germline V gene as SNHLY and FYNNEI. Trimming takes 6 bases off V and 7 bases off J; junction bases not matched to a gene: 6. The CDR3 runs 14 residues from the cysteine to the phenylalanine. Only the CDR3 region is kept as DNA, spanning 42 bases read in frame from base 1. In the prospective study, participants were roughly 18 to 95 years old, resided in under 30 geographic areas of the United States, and were enrolled through a virtual design. To assign participants to cohorts, the prospective study relied on clinical history that participants themselves reported in a screening survey and a study questionnaire. Recovered participants in ImmuneRACE Cohort 3 were defined as having two consecutive negative NP/OP PCR tests, clearance from a healthcare professional, or resolution of symptoms. Each participant in the prospective study had whole blood, serum and a nasopharyngeal or oropharyngeal swab collected by mobile phlebotomists. Participants in the prospective study had the option to provide additional blood draws and questionnaires over a roughly 2-month period. Before DNA extraction, prospective study blood samples were shipped either frozen or at room temperature.

As to this clone: Its antigen remains unidentified. There are no base qualities to consult, and no much larger clone falls within one base.

Specimen: PBMCs or T cells enriched from blood (not recorded which). The origin of this receptor is a woman younger than 45 who had recovered from COVID-19. The chain was built from TRBV2 and TRBJ1-4; TRBD1 aligns with 9 central bases. At the DNA level, the sequence is TGTGCCAGCAGGCCCACAGGGGGCGGTGAAAAACTGTTTTTT. Translation gives CASRPTGGGEKLFF.